This T cell receptor beta chain was captured by sequencing in a study of memory CD4+ T cells and cytomegalovirus serostatus. Study-level findings and limits: Of approximately 150 reported CMV TCRbeta sequences, about 67 were found in memory CD4+ repertoires. A US-trained random forest predicted CMV serostatus with median AUC roughly 0.91.

Single viable CD3+CD4+CD8-CD45RO+ cells were sorted as the memory CD4+ T cells. CMV serostatus came from serum IgG against pp150, pp28, p38, p52. After thawing, CD4+ T cells were positively selected. CDR3 size: 12 residues. V dropped 0 bases and J dropped 7 bases, with 7 bases sitting between them. Germline V gives CDR1 SGHKS, CDR2 YYEKEE (reference sequence). The assay was immunoSEQ multiplex PCR, and TCRdb's table has in-frame clones only and misses some. Of 30,000 to 40,000 clones in the sample, over 60% were seen once. A word on this clone: Antigen: not known.

The sample was memory CD4+ T cells from blood. The sequence came from an adult in good health and CMV-seronegative. The J gene is TRBJ1-1, the V gene TRBV5-5; D unresolved. CDR3 in amino acids: CASSLEWSEAFF. In DNA form, the CDR3 reads TGTGCCAGCAGCTTGGAATGGAGTGAAGCTTTCTTT.